This TCR beta chain was obtained from a study of shared clonotypes between healthy human individuals. Findings of the study overall: It was the non-shared clonotypes that had lower generation probabilities than clonotypes shared by all four donors.

Naive CD8 isolation took CD45RO-negative cells positively selected for CCR7 and excluded terminally differentiated effector memory CD45RA+ cells. All the donors were Caucasian adults who lived in Nashville, Tennessee. The authors ran the assay at deep level. In the original analysis: Filtering differed, since immunoSEQ gave only junction sequences and no quality scores. TCRdb's table, derived via immunoSEQ multiplex PCR, lists solely in-frame clones and lacks some. That table gives V, J and clone size, and the DNA gave D and trimming. In the table there are about 1.9 million clones, about 94% of which are singletons. The V segment lost 1 base and the J segment 6 bases; nucleotides outside the gene matches: 4. CDR3 length: 16 residues. Germline V gene lookup returns CDR1 MNHEY and CDR2 SMNVEV (reference sequence). Concerning this clone: What it recognizes is unknown.

J is TRBJ2-7 and V is TRBV27, with 15 bases identical to TRBD2. The sample was naive CD8+ T cells from PBMCs. The receptor was derived from a man aged 18 to 30 in good health. Some clones in this sample may be carry-over from other donors' samples. The CDR3 loop is CASSLWQGLAGGEQYF. The DNA for the CDR3 is TGTGCCAGCAGTTTATGGCAGGGACTAGCGGGAGGCGAGCAGTACTTC.